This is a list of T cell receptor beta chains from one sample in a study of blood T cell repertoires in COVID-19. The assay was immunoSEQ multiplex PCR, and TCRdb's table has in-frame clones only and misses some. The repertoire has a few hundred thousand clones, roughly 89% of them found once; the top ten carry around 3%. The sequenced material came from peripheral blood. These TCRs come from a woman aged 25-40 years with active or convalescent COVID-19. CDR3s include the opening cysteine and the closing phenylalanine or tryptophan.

CASTMTGDQPQHF TRBV10-2
CAISESPAGSSYNEQFF TRBV10-3
CASSQPGQFANYGYTF TRBV7-9
CASSEAAGVANEKLFF TRBV2
CASLLGRGNGYTF TRBV19
CASSPSGAGNTIYF TRBV18
CASSSDLQGTGNTIYF TRBV5-1
CASSPTGGMGGGYTF TRBV7-2
CASSLEFGFGGYTF TRBV5-1
CASSLGAGINSPLHF TRBV27